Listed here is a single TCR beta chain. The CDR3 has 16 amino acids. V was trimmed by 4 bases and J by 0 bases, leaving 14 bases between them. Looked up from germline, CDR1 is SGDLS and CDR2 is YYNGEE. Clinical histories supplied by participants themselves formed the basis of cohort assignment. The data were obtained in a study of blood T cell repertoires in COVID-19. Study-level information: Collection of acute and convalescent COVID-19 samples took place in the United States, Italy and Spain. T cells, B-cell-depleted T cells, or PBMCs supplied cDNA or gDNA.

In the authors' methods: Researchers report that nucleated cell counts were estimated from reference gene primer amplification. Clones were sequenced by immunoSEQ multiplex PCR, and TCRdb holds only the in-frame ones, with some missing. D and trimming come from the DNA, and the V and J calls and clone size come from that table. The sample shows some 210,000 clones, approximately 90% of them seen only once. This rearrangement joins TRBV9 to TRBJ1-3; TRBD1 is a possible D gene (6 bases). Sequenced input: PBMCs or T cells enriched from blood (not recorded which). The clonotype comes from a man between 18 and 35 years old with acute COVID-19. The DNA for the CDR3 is TGTGCCAGCAGCCCCCCTGGGACAAACTCTGGAAACACCATATATTTT. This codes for CASSPPGTNSGNTIYF.